This T cell receptor beta chain was profiled in a study of blood T cell repertoires in COVID-19. Study summary: The samples span acute and convalescent COVID-19 from the United States, Italy and Spain. In each case, the material was cDNA or gDNA derived from T cells, B-cell-depleted T cells, or PBMCs.

The germline V gene encodes CDR1 ENHRY and CDR2 SYGVKD. This CDR3 is 14 amino acids long. The V end lost 4 bases, the J end lost 5 bases, and 11 bases lay between the germline ends. Exposed participants came across a COVID-19 case within 2 weeks before study entry. The method was immunoSEQ multiplex PCR; TCRdb's version includes in-frame clones alone and lacks a portion of them. The sample carries fewer than 300,000 clones, roughly four fifths recorded once. The chain uses TRBV10-3 and TRBJ2-2; the D gene is possibly TRBD1 (6 bases). Sequenced: PBMCs or T cells enriched from blood (not recorded which). The TCR originated in a man aged 40-49 years who had been exposed to COVID-19. As DNA, the CDR3 is TGTGCCATCAGTGGGAACAGGGCAACCGGGGAGCTGTTTTTT. Residues: CAISGNRATGELFF.